A single sample is the source of the 21 T cell receptor beta chains below, sequenced in a study of blood T cell repertoires in COVID-19 (dated by TCRdb to the early 2020s). Receptors were amplified or captured by the immunoSEQ multiplex PCR assay. In TCRdb, the immuneACCESS table is reduced to in-frame sequences with V and J assigned. These tables do not hold every clone; where another copy was compared, an unresolved V gene accounts for under half, and the others remain unexplained. The sample table lists about 110,000 clones, 70% to 85% of them with a count of one. The ten biggest clones cover 20% to 25% of the sample. Sequencing input: peripheral blood. These receptors all stem from a man aged 65 to 79 with active or convalescent COVID-19.

The V call is TRBV5-1, the J call TRBJ2-1; maybe TRBD1 (6 bases). The V end was cut by 4 bases, the J end by 2 bases, with 13 bases between. The CDR3 has 15 residues. Germline V gene data show CDR1 as SGHRS and CDR2 as YFSETQ. CDR3 nucleotide sequence: TGCGCCAGCAGCCTACAGGGTGTCGCCTACAATGAGCAGTTCTTC. It specifies CASSLQGVAYNEQFF.

In this sample, this clone turned up a few times. The chain is built from TRBV6-2 or TRBV6-3 and TRBJ2-3; 9 positions match TRBD2. After removal of 5 bases from V and 4 bases from J, the junction contained 4 bases not matched to a gene. The germline gives CDR1 MNHEY, CDR2 SVGEGT. CDR3 length: 14 amino acids. The chain's CDR3 is CASSGAGGSDTQYF. The CDR3 bases are TGTGCCAGCAGTGGAGCGGGGGGTTCAGATACGCAGTATTTT.

This rearrangement joins TRBV3-1 (or the pseudogene TRBV3-2) to TRBJ2-3, with TRBD2 matching over 8 bases. The CDR3 has 16 amino acids. Germline V gene lookup returns CDR1 LGHDT and CDR2 YNNKEL (reference sequence). J was trimmed by 4 bases and V by 0 bases; bases with no gene match: 6. CDR3 in DNA: TGTGCCAGCAGCCAAGATGGCAGCGGGAGCTCAGATACGCAGTATTTT. Residues: CASSQDGSGSSDTQYF.

The CDR3 region has the DNA TGTGCCAGCAGTTTAAATGGAGGCGATGAGCAGTTCTTC. This gives the protein CASSLNGGDEQFF. The genes are TRBV27 and TRBJ2-1; tentative D call: TRBD2 (5 bases). V dropped 2 bases and J dropped 8 bases, with 10 bases sitting between them. The CDR3 has 13 residues. The germline V gene encodes CDR1 MNHEY and CDR2 SMNVEV (reference sequence).

The rearrangement links TRBV28 to TRBJ1-5, with TRBD1 as a possible D gene (6 bases). Trimming pared 6 bases from V and 0 bases from J, leaving 12 bases between. Germline CDR1 is MDHEN and CDR2 is SYDVKM. The CDR3 extends over 15 amino acids. The DNA for the CDR3 is TGTGCCAGCAGATCCGGACAGTATAGCAATCAGCCCCAGCATTTT. Encoded protein: CASRSGQYSNQPQHF. The whole variable domain, filled in from reference TRBV28 and TRBJ1-5, reads DVKVTQSSRYLVKRTGEKVFLECVQDMDHENMFWYRQDPGLGLRLIYFSYDVKMKEKGDIPEGYSVSREKKERFSLILESASTNQTSMYLCASRSGQYSNQPQHFGDGTRLSIL.

This clone was seen more than once but under ten times. The chain links TRBV9 to TRBJ2-6, with 7 nucleotides matching TRBD1. Trimming took 4 bases from V and 0 from J; bases not matched to a gene: 10. In germline, CDR1 is SGDLS, CDR2 YYNGEE. The CDR3 has 18 amino acids. This chain's CDR3 is CASSPRMRDSSGANVLTF. CDR3 bases: TGTGCCAGCAGCCCCAGAATGAGGGACAGCTCTGGGGCCAACGTCCTGACTTTC.

The chain carries TRBV6-6 and TRBJ2-7; 7 positions agree with TRBD1. This CDR3 has 14 amino acids. Germline CDR1 reads MNHNY; CDR2 reads SVGAGI (reference sequence). V dropped 7 bases and J dropped 0; count of bases not matched to a gene: 6. In DNA, the CDR3 is TGTGCCAGCAATCGGGACAGCAGCTCCTACGAGCAGTACTTC. Its translation is CASNRDSSSYEQYF.

The chain links TRBV10-1 to TRBJ1-1, with TRBD1 as a possible D gene (5 bases). From germline, CDR1 is WNHNN and CDR2 SYGVQD (reference sequence). The CDR3 consists of 13 residues. V was cut by 8 bases and J by 0 bases, with 10 bases left in between. CDR3: CASGGDLNTEAFF. For the CDR3, the DNA is TGCGCCAGCGGGGGGGACCTGAACACTGAAGCTTTCTTT.

The CDR3 loop is CASSSTRGDYEQYF. The CDR3 nucleotides are TGTGCCAGCAGCTCGACCCGCGGGGACTACGAGCAGTACTTC. The chain carries TRBV11-2 and TRBJ2-7; D possibly corresponds to TRBD2 (6 bases). CDR1 is SGHAT, CDR2 FQNNGV, per germline. There are 14 residues in the CDR3. The V and J ends lost 4 bases and 3 bases respectively, with 13 bases between them.

The chain employs TRBV10-1 and TRBJ2-7, with TRBD1 matching over 7 bases. V shed 3 bases, J shed 0 bases, and the junction held 23 bases outside the gene matches. Germline V lookup: CDR1 WNHNN, CDR2 SYGVQD (reference sequence). The CDR3 is 21 amino acids. The CDR3 loop reads CASSEILPGTARRISSYEQYF. The CDR3 DNA follows: TGCGCCAGCAGTGAAATCCTCCCTGGGACAGCCCGTCGAATAAGCTCCTACGAGCAGTACTTC.

This sequence joins TRBV6-2 or TRBV6-3 and TRBJ2-3; TRBD1 agrees at 7 bases. Germline CDR1 and CDR2: MNHEY and SVGEGT. The CDR3 has 15 amino acids. The trim removed 6 bases at V and 0 bases at J, leaving 6 bases unmatched. CDR3 DNA: TGTGCCAGCAGCCCGGGACAGCCTAGCACAGATACGCAGTATTTT. Translating it yields CASSPGQPSTDTQYF.

CDR3 coding DNA: TGTGCCAGCAGTAGACAGGGTTCCTATGGCTACACCTTC. Its protein product is CASSRQGSYGYTF. The J gene is TRBJ1-2, the V gene TRBV2; 7 nucleotides line up with TRBD1. The germline CDR1 and CDR2 sequences are SNHLY and FYNNEI. The CDR3 loop spans 13 amino acids. Losses at the gene ends were 5 bases for V and 4 bases for J; bases not matched to a gene: 4.

The J gene is TRBJ2-1, the V gene TRBV6-1; the D is unclear. The CDR3 runs to 13 residues. Germline V lookup: CDR1 MNHNS, CDR2 SASEGT. The ends were cut back, 0 bases at V and 7 bases at J, with 7 bases in the middle. As DNA, the CDR3 is TGTGCCAGCAGTGAAGCGCGTTGGAATGAGCAGTTCTTC. It encodes CASSEARWNEQFF.

This chain's CDR3 is CASSLTAFLGGTDTQYF. CDR3 bases: TGTGCCAGCAGCTTAACAGCTTTTTTGGGAGGCACAGATACGCAGTATTTT. This sequence joins TRBV7-3 and TRBJ2-3, with TRBD2 as a possible D gene (5 bases). Germline CDR1 reads SGHTA; CDR2 reads FQGTGA. V lost 0 bases and J 1 base, leaving 14 bases between the germline ends. The CDR3 sequence is 17 residues long.

The chain is built from TRBV2 and TRBJ2-1, with D possibly TRBD2 on 5 matching bases. This CDR3 has 14 amino acids. In germline, CDR1 is SNHLY, CDR2 FYNNEI. V gave up 3 bases and J gave up 5 bases, with 11 bases separating them. CDR3 nucleotides: TGTGCCAGCAGTGAGCCTAGCAACCACAATGAGCAGTTCTTC. Encoded protein: CASSEPSNHNEQFF.

The rearrangement joins TRBV4-2 to TRBJ2-1; D uncertain. CDR1 is LGHNA and CDR2 is YNFKEQ in the germline V gene. CDR3 length: 17 amino acids. Trimming left V 0 bases short and J 9 bases short, with 21 bases between. The CDR3 DNA follows: TGTGCCAGCAGCCAAGAACATCCCTCCGTTCCGTCAAGTGAGCAGTTCTTC. This codes for CASSQEHPSVPSSEQFF.

CDR3: CATSEGTVLSYEQYF. CDR3 nucleotide sequence: TGTGCCACCAGTGAAGGGACAGTGCTTTCCTACGAGCAGTACTTC. The chain uses TRBV24-1 and TRBJ2-7; TRBD1 matches at 7 bases. Germline V gives CDR1 KGHDR, CDR2 SFDVKD. The CDR3 runs to 15 residues. Germline trimming cut 4 bases from V and 1 base from J; bases unmatched to any gene: 6.

Concerning this clone: The junction differs from germline at one of its ends, possibly a read error. This chain uses TRBV6-5 with TRBJ1-2; no reliable D call. This CDR3 has 10 amino acids. Germline CDR1 reads MNHEY; CDR2 reads SVGAGI. The DNA for the CDR3 is TGTGCCAGCAGTTCGGAAAACCTAGACTTC. Translating it yields CASSSENLDF.

The genes are TRBV29-1 and TRBJ1-1; TRBD1 might be the D (5 bases). The germline V gene has CDR1 SQVTM and CDR2 ANQGSEA. V was pared by 4 bases and J by 1 base, with 13 bases between. The CDR3 contains 14 residues. The DNA for the CDR3 is TGCAGCGTTGTGGAGGGCACAGGGAACACTGAAGCTTTCTTT. Translating gives CSVVEGTGNTEAFF.

J is TRBJ1-6 and V is TRBV18; D is perhaps TRBD1 (5 bases). The V and J ends lost 4 bases and 6 bases respectively, with 10 bases between them. The CDR3 loop spans 14 amino acids. CDR1 KGHSH and CDR2 LQKENI come from the germline V gene. The CDR3 here is CASSLEGFNSPLHF. CDR3 coding DNA: TGTGCCAGCTCACTGGAGGGGTTTAATTCACCCCTCCACTTT. Full variable domain (rest looked up from reference TRBV18 and TRBJ1-6): NAGVMQNPRHLVRRRGQEARLRCSPMKGHSHVYWYRQLPEEGLKFMVYLQKENIIDESGMPKERFSAEFPKEGPSILRIQQVVRGDSAAYFCASSLEGFNSPLHFGNGTRLTVT.

To note about this clone: Additional DNA sequences in this sample encode the identical CDR3. This rearrangement joins TRBV5-1 to TRBJ1-2; 8 bases line up with TRBD1. The V gene end was trimmed by 0 bases and the J gene end by 2 bases; junction bases not matched to a gene: 0. The CDR3 has 14 amino acids. The germline V gene encodes CDR1 SGHRS and CDR2 YFSETQ. The CDR3 DNA reads TGCGCCAGCAGCTTGGGGGACAGGAACTATGGCTACACCTTC. Amino acids: CASSLGDRNYGYTF.